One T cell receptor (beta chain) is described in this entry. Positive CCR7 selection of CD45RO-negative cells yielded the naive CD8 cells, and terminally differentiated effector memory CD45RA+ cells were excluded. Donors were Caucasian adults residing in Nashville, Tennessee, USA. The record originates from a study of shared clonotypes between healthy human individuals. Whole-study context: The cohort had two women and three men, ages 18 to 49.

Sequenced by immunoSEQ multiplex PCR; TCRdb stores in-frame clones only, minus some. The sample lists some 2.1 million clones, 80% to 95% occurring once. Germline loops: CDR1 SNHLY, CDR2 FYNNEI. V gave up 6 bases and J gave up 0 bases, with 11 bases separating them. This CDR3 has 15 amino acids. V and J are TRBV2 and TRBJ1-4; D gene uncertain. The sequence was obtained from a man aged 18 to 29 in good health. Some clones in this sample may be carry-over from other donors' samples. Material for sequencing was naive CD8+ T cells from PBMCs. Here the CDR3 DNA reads TGTGCCAGCAGCCGCCTCGGAACAACTAATGAAAAACTGTTTTTT. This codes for CASSRLGTTNEKLFF.